The 31 T cell receptor beta chains listed next were all sequenced from one sample in a study of cytomegalovirus exposure and HLA in healthy donors. Use of 60 Vbeta and 13 Jbeta primers characterized the PCR. Libraries were prepared by immunoSEQ multiplex PCR; TCRdb keeps only in-frame clonotypes and omits some of them. The repertoire holds about 150,000 clones, with 80% as singletons. Source material: PBMCs. The source of these receptors is a woman in her forties in good health and CMV-seropositive.

The chain links TRBV30 to TRBJ1-1; TRBD1 is a possible D gene (6 bases). This CDR3 has 13 amino acids. Trimming removed 5 bases from V and 5 bases from J, with 15 bases in between. Germline values: CDR1 GTSNPN, CDR2 SVGIG (reference sequence). Here the CDR3 DNA reads TGTGCCTGGGCCGGGGGGCGAGGAACTGAAGCTTTCTTT. Its protein product is CAWAGGRGTEAFF.

This rearrangement joins TRBV5-4 to TRBJ2-3, with a weak D call TRBD2 (6 bases). CDR1 is SGHNT and CDR2 is YYREEE in the germline V gene (reference sequence). Trimming removed 4 bases at V and 6 bases at J, with 15 bases between. CDR3 length equals 14 residues. Here the CDR3 DNA reads TGTGCCAGCAGCCCCCAACCCGGGAGCGATACGCAGTATTTT. The encoded protein is CASSPQPGSDTQYF. Filled out from reference TRBV5-4 and TRBJ2-3, the complete variable domain reads ETGVTQSPTHLIKTRGQQVTLRCSSQSGHNTVSWYQQALGQGPQFIFQYYREEENGRGNFPPRFSGLQFPNYSSELNVNALELDDSALYLCASSPQPGSDTQYFGPGTRLTVL.

Here the CDR3 DNA reads TGTGCCAGCAGCCCCAGGACAGGGAACACTGAAGCTTTCTTT. Its protein product is CASSPRTGNTEAFF. The chain carries TRBV9 and TRBJ1-1; 7 nucleotides match TRBD1. The CDR3 is 14 amino acids. Germline V CDR1 and CDR2: SGDLS, YYNGEE. With V trimmed by 4 bases and J by 1 base, 4 bases remained unmatched.

As to this clone: Sequence at one end of the junction differs from germline and may be a read error. V gene TRBV5-1 combines with J gene TRBJ1-3; D call uncertain. The CDR3 runs to 14 residues. Per germline, CDR1 SGHRS and CDR2 YFSETQ. DNA of the CDR3: TGCGCCAGCAGTTCCGGCGACTCTGGAAACACTATATATTTT. This gives the protein CASSSGDSGNTIYF.

The chain carries TRBV5-1 and TRBJ2-1; TRBD2 matches 7 bases. The junction had 17 bases not matched to a gene; V was cut back by 2 bases and J by 0 bases. The V gene's germline CDR1 is SGHRS and CDR2 YFSETQ. The CDR3 sequence is 20 residues long. CDR3: CASSFLAANYAPSSYNEQFF. The DNA for the CDR3 is TGCGCCAGCAGCTTCCTAGCGGCGAACTACGCTCCTAGCTCCTACAATGAGCAGTTCTTC.

This clone was detected only once. This chain joins TRBV5-1 and TRBJ2-7; 10 nucleotides line up with TRBD2. The CDR3 runs to 16 residues. Germline trimming cut 5 bases from V and 5 bases from J; bases unmatched to any gene: 13. In germline, CDR1 is SGHRS, CDR2 YFSETQ. The CDR3 spells CASSSQPSGSVHEQYF. CDR3 bases: TGCGCCAGCAGTTCCCAGCCTAGCGGGAGCGTCCACGAGCAGTACTTC.

V usage is TRBV6-1 and J usage is TRBJ2-3; D possibly corresponds to TRBD1 (6 bases). The germline gives CDR1 MNHNS, CDR2 SASEGT. V lost 6 bases and J 4 bases, leaving 14 bases between the germline ends. The CDR3 runs 14 residues. CDR3 coding DNA: TGTGCCAGCAGCAAACAGGGAAACGCAGATACGCAGTATTTT. Protein product: CASSKQGNADTQYF.

The chain combines TRBV10-2 with TRBJ2-3; possible D gene TRBD2, 5 bases. This CDR3 contains 15 residues. Trimming took off 6 bases at V and 1 base at J, with 14 bases between the two ends. Looked up from germline, CDR1 is WSHSY and CDR2 is SAAADI. CDR3 region: CASRGEGLGTDTQYF. The CDR3 region has the DNA TGCGCCAGCAGGGGAGAGGGCCTGGGCACAGATACGCAGTATTTT.

This chain links TRBV5-1 with TRBJ2-5; 8 bases agree with TRBD2. The CDR3 loop spans 16 amino acids. The J segment lost 2 bases and the V segment lost 4 bases, leaving 10 bases of the junction unmatched. Per the germline V gene, CDR1 is SGHRS and CDR2 is YFSETQ. CDR3 nucleotide sequence: TGCGCCAGCAGCCACCGGGGGGCGGGAGGTCAAGAGACCCAGTACTTC. Translating it yields CASSHRGAGGQETQYF.

This clone was detected only once. The V call is TRBV19, the J call TRBJ1-1; no clear D gene. Germline V gene lookup returns CDR1 LNHDA and CDR2 SQIVND (reference sequence). V was shortened by 3 bases and J by 3 bases, with 14 bases between the two germline ends. This CDR3 region has 15 residues. The CDR3 sequence: CASSIKLAGDTEAFF. CDR3 in DNA: TGTGCCAGTAGTATCAAATTAGCGGGCGACACTGAAGCTTTCTTT.

The V gene is TRBV30, the J gene TRBJ1-1, with D perhaps matching TRBD1 (5 bases). The V end was cut by 4 bases, the J end by 6 bases, with 21 bases between. CDR3 length: 15 residues. CDR1 is GTSNPN and CDR2 is SVGIG in the germline V gene (reference sequence). CDR3 region: CAWTSWGGWMAEAFF. CDR3 DNA sequence: TGTGCCTGGACATCCTGGGGGGGGTGGATGGCTGAAGCTTTCTTT.

The rearrangement links TRBV19 to TRBJ2-1; D might be TRBD2 (6 bases). In germline, CDR1 is LNHDA, CDR2 SQIVND (reference sequence). V lost 5 bases, J lost 6 bases, and 17 bases lay in between. The length of the CDR3 is 15 residues. The DNA for the CDR3 is TGTGCCAGTAGTGCCCGGGACTTCCCGGGCAATGAGCAGTTCTTC. Its translation: CASSARDFPGNEQFF.

V and J are TRBV7-9 and TRBJ2-7; 12 bases map to TRBD2. CDR3 length: 16 amino acids. Trimming at V came to 5 bases and at J to 3 bases, leaving 8 bases not matched to a gene. Germline values: CDR1 SEHNR, CDR2 FQNEAQ (reference sequence). The DNA of the CDR3 is TGTGCCAGCAGCAGGACTAGCGGGACCAGCTACTACGAGCAGTACTTC. It is translated as CASSRTSGTSYYEQYF.

This clone was observed once. The chain carries TRBV28 and TRBJ2-7; tentatively, D is TRBD1 (5 bases). The CDR3 runs to 14 residues. The V end was cut by 2 bases, the J end by 5 bases, with 13 bases between. CDR1 is MDHEN, CDR2 SYDVKM, per germline. CDR3: CASSLIRVINEQYF. The CDR3 DNA is TGTGCCAGCAGTTTAATCAGGGTAATTAACGAGCAGTACTTC.

V is TRBV5-1 and J is TRBJ1-1; D is ambiguous. V shed 0 bases and J shed 5 bases, with 17 bases lying between them. CDR3 length: 16 residues. Germline lookup yields CDR1 SGHRS and CDR2 YFSETQ. The chain's CDR3 is CASSLESLSFVTEAFF. The CDR3 nucleotides are TGCGCCAGCAGCTTGGAATCGTTGTCCTTTGTTACTGAAGCTTTCTTT. Variable domain in full (rest from reference TRBV5-1 and TRBJ1-1): KAGVTQTPRYLIKTRGQQVTLSCSPISGHRSVSWYQQTPGQGLQFLFEYFSETQRNKGNFPGRFSGRQFSNSRSEMNVSTLELGDSALYLCASSLESLSFVTEAFFGQGTRLTVV.

Notes on this clone: At the DNA level, this CDR3 is encoded by other sequences in the same sample as well. The chain recombines TRBV5-6 with TRBJ1-1; D is perhaps TRBD1 (6 bases). The CDR3 sequence is 17 residues long. The V end was cut by 3 bases, the J end by 2 bases, with 20 bases between. Germline V gives CDR1 SGHDT, CDR2 YYEEEE. The CDR3 nucleotides read TGTGCCAGCAGCTCGATCCTTGGGGGCATACAAAACACTGAAGCTTTCTTT. It specifies CASSSILGGIQNTEAFF.

This clone was found a few times. The chain carries TRBV5-4 and TRBJ2-2; 11 bases line up with TRBD2. The J segment lost 6 bases and the V segment lost 2 bases, leaving 3 bases of the junction unmatched. Germline V gene data show CDR1 as SGHNT and CDR2 as YYREEE (reference sequence). There are 15 residues in the CDR3. The CDR3 reads CASSFGTSGSGELFF. The CDR3 DNA reads as TGTGCCAGCAGCTTCGGGACTAGCGGCTCCGGGGAGCTGTTTTTT.

CDR3: CASSTEDSCNQPQHF. CDR3 bases: TGTGCCAGTAGCACCGAAGACAGCTGCAATCAGCCCCAGCATTTT. The chain carries TRBV19 and TRBJ1-5; TRBD1 is a possible D gene (5 bases). The germline gives CDR1 LNHDA, CDR2 SQIVND (reference sequence). There are 15 residues in the CDR3. V was pared by 6 bases and J by 2 bases, with 14 bases between.

The rearrangement joins TRBV7-2 to TRBJ1-1; D is possibly TRBD1 (5 bases). V lost 1 base to trimming and J lost 1 base, with 7 bases between them. CDR1 and CDR2 (germline): SGHTA, FQGNSA. The CDR3 extends over 14 amino acids. Here the CDR3 DNA reads TGTGCCAGCAGCTTAGAAGGGGCGAACACTGAAGCTTTCTTT. This translates into CASSLEGANTEAFF.

The V gene is TRBV5-1, the J gene TRBJ1-1; D remains unclear. Trimming stripped 1 base from V and 1 base from J, with 8 bases between. The CDR3 is 14 amino acids. Per the germline V gene, CDR1 is SGHRS and CDR2 is YFSETQ. CDR3: CASSLSGQNTEAFF. The CDR3, as DNA: TGCGCCAGCAGCTTGTCTGGCCAGAACACTGAAGCTTTCTTT.

V gene TRBV5-1 combines with J gene TRBJ1-1, with 8 nucleotides matching TRBD1. With 3 bases clipped from V and 4 bases from J, the junction kept 8 bases outside the gene matches. The CDR3 length is 15 residues. The V gene's germline CDR1 is SGHRS and CDR2 YFSETQ. DNA of the CDR3: TGCGCCAGCAGCTCGCTGCAGGGGGCATTCACTGAAGCTTTCTTT. Encoded protein: CASSSLQGAFTEAFF.

The J gene is TRBJ1-6, the V gene TRBV11-3; D possibly corresponds to TRBD1 (5 bases). This CDR3 has 16 residues. Germline V lookup: CDR1 SGHNT, CDR2 YENEEA. Trimming pared 2 bases from V and 9 bases from J, leaving 17 bases between. In DNA form, the CDR3 reads TGTGCCAGCAGCTTATCAATGGGGCAGGGAGGTTCACCCCTCCACTTT. This encodes CASSLSMGQGGSPLHF.

The chain couples TRBV19 to TRBJ2-1, with 7 bases lining up with TRBD1. Germline assignment: CDR1 LNHDA and CDR2 SQIVND (reference sequence). The J segment lost 6 bases and the V segment lost 9 bases, leaving 14 bases of the junction unmatched. The CDR3 consists of 15 residues. The CDR3 DNA is TGTGCCAGCGGGACAGTTGGGGGAATTGGCAATGAGCAGTTCTTC. It encodes CASGTVGGIGNEQFF.

The chain combines TRBV7-2 with TRBJ2-1; 10 nucleotides line up with TRBD2. The V gene end was trimmed by 1 base and the J gene end by 5 bases; junction bases not matched to a gene: 5. The CDR3 consists of 16 residues. Germline V gene data show CDR1 as SGHTA and CDR2 as FQGNSA. The CDR3 loop reads CASSLGGLAAHNEQFF. CDR3 DNA sequence: TGTGCCAGCAGCTTAGGCGGACTAGCGGCCCACAATGAGCAGTTCTTC. Supplemented by reference TRBV7-2 and TRBJ2-1, the full variable domain reads GAGVSQSPSNKVTEKGKDVELRCDPISGHTALYWYRQSLGQGLEFLIYFQGNSAPDKSGLPSDRFSAERTGGSVSTLTIQRTQQEDSAVYLCASSLGGLAAHNEQFFGPGTRLTVL.

The chain joins TRBV28 to TRBJ1-2; weak D call: TRBD1 (5 bases). Trimming shortened V by 11 bases and J by 7 bases, and 17 bases separated the two germline ends. This CDR3 is built from 12 residues. Germline V CDR1 and CDR2: MDHEN, SYDVKM. CDR3 bases: TGTGCCTATTCGGGCAGGGTTAGTGGCTACACCTTC. Amino acids: CAYSGRVSGYTF.

The CDR3: CASRPRRHHEQFF. The CDR3 bases are TGTGCCAGCAGACCAAGGCGACATCATGAGCAGTTCTTC. V usage is TRBV6-5 and J usage is TRBJ2-1; no firm D call. The V gene lost 6 bases and the J gene lost 8 bases, with 14 bases spanning the gap. This CDR3 has 13 amino acids. Germline V lookup: CDR1 MNHEY, CDR2 SVGAGI.

The V gene is TRBV2, the J gene TRBJ2-1; a possible D gene is TRBD2 (5 bases). V was shortened by 4 bases and J by 3 bases, with 19 bases between the two germline ends. This CDR3 comprises 17 residues. The germline V gene has CDR1 SNHLY and CDR2 FYNNEI. The CDR3 sequence is CASSGEFERRDYNEQFF. For the CDR3, the DNA is TGTGCCAGCAGTGGTGAGTTTGAGCGGAGAGACTACAATGAGCAGTTCTTC.

This chain joins TRBV7-3 and TRBJ2-1, with D possibly being TRBD2 (5 bases). This CDR3 region has 16 residues. The V gene lost 0 bases and the J gene lost 2 bases, with 11 bases spanning the gap. The V gene's germline CDR1 is SGHTA and CDR2 FQGTGA. The CDR3 DNA reads TGTGCCAGCAGCTTAACTCCGGGGATCACCTACAATGAGCAGTTCTTC. It specifies CASSLTPGITYNEQFF. Variable domain in full (rest from reference TRBV7-3 and TRBJ2-1): GAGVSQTPSNKVTEKGKYVELRCDPISGHTALYWYRQSLGQGPEFLIYFQGTGAADDSGLPNDRFFAVRPEGSVSTLKIQRTERGDSAVYLCASSLTPGITYNEQFFGPGTRLTVL.

The rearrangement uses TRBV5-1 and TRBJ1-2; TRBD1 matches at 8 bases. The germline V gene has CDR1 SGHRS and CDR2 YFSETQ. V dropped 4 bases and J dropped 4; count of bases not matched to a gene: 6. The length of the CDR3 is 14 residues. The CDR3 region has the DNA TGCGCCAGCAGCCTCGGACAGGGTGGCTATGGCTACACCTTC. This gives the protein CASSLGQGGYGYTF. The whole variable domain, filled in from reference TRBV5-1 and TRBJ1-2, reads KAGVTQTPRYLIKTRGQQVTLSCSPISGHRSVSWYQQTPGQGLQFLFEYFSETQRNKGNFPGRFSGRQFSNSRSEMNVSTLELGDSALYLCASSLGQGGYGYTFGSGTRLTVV.

V and J are TRBV29-1 and TRBJ2-7; 7 nucleotides line up with TRBD2. V dropped 6 bases and J dropped 0; count of bases not matched to a gene: 2. Germline V gene data show CDR1 as SQVTM and CDR2 as ANQGSEA. The CDR3 contains 12 residues. CDR3 in DNA: TGCAGCGTGCGGACTAGCTCCTACGAGCAGTACTTC. It is translated as CSVRTSSYEQYF.

This clone was recorded once. The V and J genes are TRBV5-1 and TRBJ2-3; 14 bases fit TRBD2. CDR3 length: 15 residues. CDR1 SGHRS and CDR2 YFSETQ come from the germline V gene. The V gene end was trimmed by 4 bases and the J gene end by 5 bases; junction bases not matched to a gene: 3. CDR3 sequence: CASSGGLAGVDTQYF. The CDR3, as DNA: TGCGCCAGCAGCGGGGGACTAGCGGGAGTAGATACGCAGTATTTT. The full variable domain, with the rest looked up from reference TRBV5-1 and TRBJ2-3, is KAGVTQTPRYLIKTRGQQVTLSCSPISGHRSVSWYQQTPGQGLQFLFEYFSETQRNKGNFPGRFSGRQFSNSRSEMNVSTLELGDSALYLCASSGGLAGVDTQYFGPGTRLTVL.